Described below is a single T cell receptor (beta chain) sequence and its context. The antigen is not known. These data come from a study of T cell responses to AZD1222 COVID-19 vaccine. General study results and limits: Possibly, clonal diversity was underestimated; donors were largely white British and included more females. The repertoires were collected only after the peak T cell response.

CDR1 is SGDLS and CDR2 is YYNGEE in the germline V gene. The CDR3 runs to 12 residues. The germline V and J ends were trimmed by 0 bases and 8 bases, with 6 bases remaining between them. The method was immunoSEQ multiplex PCR; TCRdb's version includes in-frame clones alone and lacks a portion of them. The repertoire holds 90,000 to 120,000 clones, roughly 87% seen once, with roughly 5% in the top ten. Combined were second doses at about 4 or about 12 weeks. This sequence was found in an adult who received the AZD1222 COVID-19 vaccine. The sample consisted of peripheral blood, taken 28 days after the second AZD1222 dose. The chain uses TRBV9 and TRBJ2-1, with D perhaps TRBD2 (6 bases). CDR3 coding DNA: TGTGCCAGCAGCGTAGGGGGGGATGAGCAGTTCTTC. Amino acid sequence: CASSVGGDEQFF.